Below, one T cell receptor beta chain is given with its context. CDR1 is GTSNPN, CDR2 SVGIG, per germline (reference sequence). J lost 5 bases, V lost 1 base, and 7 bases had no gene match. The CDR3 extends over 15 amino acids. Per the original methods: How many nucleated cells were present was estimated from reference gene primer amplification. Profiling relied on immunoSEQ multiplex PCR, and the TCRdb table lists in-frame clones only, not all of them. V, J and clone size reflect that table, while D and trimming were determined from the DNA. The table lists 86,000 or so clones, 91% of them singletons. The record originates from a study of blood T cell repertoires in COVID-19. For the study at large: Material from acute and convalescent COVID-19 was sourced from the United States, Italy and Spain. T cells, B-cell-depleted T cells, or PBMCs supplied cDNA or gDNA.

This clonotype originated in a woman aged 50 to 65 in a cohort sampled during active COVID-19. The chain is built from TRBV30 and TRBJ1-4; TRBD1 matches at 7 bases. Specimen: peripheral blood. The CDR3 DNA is TGTGCCTGGAGTGAAGGGGGCCGAGGGAATGAAAAACTGTTTTTT. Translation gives CAWSEGGRGNEKLFF. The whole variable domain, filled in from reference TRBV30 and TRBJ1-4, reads SQTIHQWPATLVQPVGSPLSLECTVEGTSNPNLYWYRQAAGRGLQLLFYSVGIGQISSEVPQNLSASRPQDRQFILSSKKLLLSDSGFYLCAWSEGGRGNEKLFFGSGTQLSVL.